This is a list of T cell receptor beta chains from one sample in a study of blood T cell repertoires in COVID-19. Produced via immunoSEQ multiplex PCR; TCRdb's table is partial and in-frame only. The sample records about 210,000 clones, 88% being singletons. Material for sequencing was peripheral blood. All receptors come from a man younger than 35 with active or convalescent COVID-19. Each CDR3 is given with its conserved first and last residue. A D gene is named only where the DNA matches it firmly.

TRBV6-1	TRBD2	TRBJ2-2	TGTGCCAGCAGTGAAAGGCCCAGTAGCGGGAGACCCGGGGAGCTGTTTTTT	CASSERPSSGRPGELFF
TRBV2	TRBD1	TRBJ1-6	TGTGCCAGCAGAAAGACCGGGACAGGGAGTTCACCCCTCCACTTT	CASRKTGTGSSPLHF
TRBV6-5	NA	TRBJ1-2	TGTGCCAGCAGACAGACGTTCGAAGGCTACACCTTC	CASRQTFEGYTF
TRBV18	TRBD2	TRBJ2-7	TGTGCCAGCTCACCACAGAGTAGCGGGAGCTCCTACGAGCAGTACTTC	CASSPQSSGSSYEQYF
TRBV11-2	NA	TRBJ1-1	TGTGCCAGCAGCTTAGATGTTTGGGGGCGAACTGAAGCTTTCTTT	CASSLDVWGRTEAFF
TRBV14	NA	TRBJ2-7	TGTGCCAGCAGCCAAGGAAGAGGACTCTCCTACGAGCAGTACTTC	CASSQGRGLSYEQYF
TRBV30	NA	TRBJ2-1	TGTGCCTGGGGGGTTAGCTCCTACAATGAGCAGTTCTTC	CAWGVSSYNEQFF
TRBV7-2	NA	TRBJ2-7	TGTGCCAGCAGCCCCCCTAGCTACGAGCAGTACTTC	CASSPPSYEQYF
TRBV6-1	NA	TRBJ1-4	TGTGCCAGCAGTGAGACAGTAGGGGCCGGTAATGAAAAACTGTTTTTT	CASSETVGAGNEKLFF
TRBV12-3/TRBV12-4	NA	TRBJ2-7	TGTGCCAGCAGCTCACAGGGCCACGAGCAGTACTTC	CASSSQGHEQYF
TRBV20-1	NA	TRBJ2-7	TGCAGTGCTAGTGACGTGGTCTACTACGAGCAGTACTTC	CSASDVVYYEQYF
TRBV2	NA	TRBJ2-6	TGTGCCAGTCACCGACAGAATCCCTTCTCTGGGGCCAACGTCCTGACTTTC	CASHRQNPFSGANVLTF
TRBV4-1	NA	TRBJ2-1	TGCGCCAGCAGCCAACCGTTGACTGACTCCTACAATGAGCAGTTCTTC	CASSQPLTDSYNEQFF
TRBV5-1	TRBD1	TRBJ2-2	TGCGCCAGCAGCACGGGACAGGGCACCGGGGAGCTGTTTTTT	CASSTGQGTGELFF